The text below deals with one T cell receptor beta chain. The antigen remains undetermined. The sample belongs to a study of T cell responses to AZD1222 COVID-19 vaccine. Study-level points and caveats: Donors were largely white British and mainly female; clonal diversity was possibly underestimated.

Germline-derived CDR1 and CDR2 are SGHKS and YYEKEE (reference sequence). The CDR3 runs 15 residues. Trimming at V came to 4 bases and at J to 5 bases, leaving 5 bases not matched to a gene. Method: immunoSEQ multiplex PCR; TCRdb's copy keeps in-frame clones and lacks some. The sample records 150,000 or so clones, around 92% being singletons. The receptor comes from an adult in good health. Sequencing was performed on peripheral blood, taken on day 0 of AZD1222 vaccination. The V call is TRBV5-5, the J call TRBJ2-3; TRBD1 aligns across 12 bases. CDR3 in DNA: TGTGCCAGCAGCGCCGGGACAGGGGGCCGAGATACGCAGTATTTT. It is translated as CASSAGTGGRDTQYF.